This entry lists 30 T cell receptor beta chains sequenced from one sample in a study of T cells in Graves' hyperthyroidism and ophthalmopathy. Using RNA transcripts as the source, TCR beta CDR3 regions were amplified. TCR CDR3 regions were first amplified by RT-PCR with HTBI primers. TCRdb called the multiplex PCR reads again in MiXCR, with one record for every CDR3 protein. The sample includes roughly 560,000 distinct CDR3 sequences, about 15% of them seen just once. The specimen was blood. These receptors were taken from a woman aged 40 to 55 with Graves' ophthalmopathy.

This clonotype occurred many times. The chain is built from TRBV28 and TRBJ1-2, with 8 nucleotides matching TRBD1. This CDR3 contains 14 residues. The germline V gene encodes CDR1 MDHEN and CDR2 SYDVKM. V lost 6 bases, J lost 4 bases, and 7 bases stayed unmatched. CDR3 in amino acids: CASRPGGRIYGYTF. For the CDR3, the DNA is TGTGCCAGCAGGCCAGGGGGCAGGATCTATGGCTACACCTTC.

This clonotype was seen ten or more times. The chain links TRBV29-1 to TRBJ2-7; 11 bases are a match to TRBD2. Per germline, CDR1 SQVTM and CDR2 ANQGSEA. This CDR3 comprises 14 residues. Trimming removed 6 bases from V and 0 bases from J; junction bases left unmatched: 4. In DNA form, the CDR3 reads TGCAGCGTCTCTACTAGCGGGGGCTCCTACGAGCAGTACTTC. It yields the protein CSVSTSGGSYEQYF.

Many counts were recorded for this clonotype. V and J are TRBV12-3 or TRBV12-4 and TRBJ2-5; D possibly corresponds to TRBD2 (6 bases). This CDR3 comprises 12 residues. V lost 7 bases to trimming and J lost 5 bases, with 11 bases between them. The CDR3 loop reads CASKRAVETQYF. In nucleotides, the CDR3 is TGTGCCAGCAAGCGGGCGGTGGAGACCCAGTACTTC.

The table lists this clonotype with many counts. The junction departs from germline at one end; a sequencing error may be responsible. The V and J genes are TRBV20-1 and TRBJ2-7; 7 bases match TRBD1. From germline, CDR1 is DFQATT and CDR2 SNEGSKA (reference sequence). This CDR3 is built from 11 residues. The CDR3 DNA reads TGCAGTGCCGGGACAGAGGGGAATGGGGACTTC. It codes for CSAGTEGNGDF.

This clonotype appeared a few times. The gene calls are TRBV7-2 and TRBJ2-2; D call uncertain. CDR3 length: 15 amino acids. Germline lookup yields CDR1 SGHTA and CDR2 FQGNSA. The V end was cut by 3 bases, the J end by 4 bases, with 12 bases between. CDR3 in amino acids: CASSFRQTLTGELFF. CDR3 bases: TGTGCCAGCAGCTTCCGGCAGACCCTCACCGGGGAGCTGTTTTTT.

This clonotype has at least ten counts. The CDR3 DNA follows: TGCAGTGCTAACCTCCCGTCCCAGGCCTACGAGCAGTACTTC. Protein sequence: CSANLPSQAYEQYF. This rearrangement joins TRBV20-1 to TRBJ2-7; no definite D call. The V and J ends lost 4 bases and 2 bases respectively, with 15 bases between them. The CDR3 loop spans 14 amino acids. Germline CDR1 reads DFQATT; CDR2 reads SNEGSKA (reference sequence).

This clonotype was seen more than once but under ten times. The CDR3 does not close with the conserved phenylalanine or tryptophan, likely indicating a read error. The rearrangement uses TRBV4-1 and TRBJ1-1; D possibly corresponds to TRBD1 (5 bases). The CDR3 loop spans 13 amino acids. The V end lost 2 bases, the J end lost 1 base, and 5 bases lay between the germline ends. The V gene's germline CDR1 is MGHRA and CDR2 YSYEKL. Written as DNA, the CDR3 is TGCGCCAGCAGCCAAAGGGGGAACACTGAAGCTTTCCTT. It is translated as CASSQRGNTEAFL.

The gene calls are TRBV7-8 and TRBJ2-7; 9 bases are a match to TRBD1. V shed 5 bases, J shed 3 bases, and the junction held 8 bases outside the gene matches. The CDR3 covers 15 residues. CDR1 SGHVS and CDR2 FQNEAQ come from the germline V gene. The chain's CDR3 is CASSARPGQGYEQYF. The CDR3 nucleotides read TGTGCCAGCAGCGCGCGGCCGGGACAGGGCTACGAGCAGTACTTC.

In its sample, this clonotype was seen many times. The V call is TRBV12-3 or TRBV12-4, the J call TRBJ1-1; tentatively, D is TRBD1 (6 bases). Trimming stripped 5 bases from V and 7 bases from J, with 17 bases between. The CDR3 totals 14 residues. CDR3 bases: TGTGCCAGCAGTACTGACAGGAGGGGACATGAAGCTTTCTTT. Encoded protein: CASSTDRRGHEAFF.

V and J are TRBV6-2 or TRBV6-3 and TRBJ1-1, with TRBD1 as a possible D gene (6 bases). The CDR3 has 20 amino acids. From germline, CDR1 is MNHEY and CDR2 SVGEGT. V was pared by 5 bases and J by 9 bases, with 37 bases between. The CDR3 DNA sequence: TGTGCCAGCAGTCCACAGGGCCTCGGCAAGCAGCTCGCACACTTCGTGAAAGCTTTCTTT. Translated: CASSPQGLGKQLAHFVKAFF.

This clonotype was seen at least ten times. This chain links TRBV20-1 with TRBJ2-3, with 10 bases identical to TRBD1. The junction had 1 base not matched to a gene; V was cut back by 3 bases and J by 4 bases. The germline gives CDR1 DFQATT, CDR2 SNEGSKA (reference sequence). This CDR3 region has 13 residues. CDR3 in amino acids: CSASGTGADTQYF. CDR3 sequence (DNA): TGCAGTGCTAGCGGGACAGGGGCAGATACGCAGTATTTT.

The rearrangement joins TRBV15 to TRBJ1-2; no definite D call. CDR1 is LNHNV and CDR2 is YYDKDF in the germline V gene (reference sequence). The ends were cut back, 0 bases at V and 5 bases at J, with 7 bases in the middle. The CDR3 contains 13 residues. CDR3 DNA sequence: TGTGCCACCAGCAGAGATGAGACATATGGCTACACCTTC. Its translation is CATSRDETYGYTF.

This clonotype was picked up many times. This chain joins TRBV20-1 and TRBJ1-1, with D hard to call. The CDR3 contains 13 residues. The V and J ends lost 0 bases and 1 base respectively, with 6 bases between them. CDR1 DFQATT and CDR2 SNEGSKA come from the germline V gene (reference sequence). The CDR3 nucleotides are TGCAGTGCTAGAGATACAGCGAACACTGAAGCTTTCTTT. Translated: CSARDTANTEAFF.

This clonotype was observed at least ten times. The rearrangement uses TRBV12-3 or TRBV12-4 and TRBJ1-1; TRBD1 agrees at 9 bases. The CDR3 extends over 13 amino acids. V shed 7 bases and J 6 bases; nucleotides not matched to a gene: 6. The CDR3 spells CASTTGGRAEAFF. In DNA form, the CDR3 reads TGTGCCAGCACCACAGGGGGCCGGGCTGAAGCTTTCTTT.

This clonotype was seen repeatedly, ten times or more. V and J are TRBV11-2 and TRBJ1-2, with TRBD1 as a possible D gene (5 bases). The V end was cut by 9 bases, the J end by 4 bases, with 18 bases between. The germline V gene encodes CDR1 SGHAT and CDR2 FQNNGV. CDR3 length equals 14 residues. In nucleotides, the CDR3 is TGTGCCAGTGGGGGAGGTTCAAGCAGCTATGGCTACACCTTC. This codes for CASGGGSSSYGYTF.

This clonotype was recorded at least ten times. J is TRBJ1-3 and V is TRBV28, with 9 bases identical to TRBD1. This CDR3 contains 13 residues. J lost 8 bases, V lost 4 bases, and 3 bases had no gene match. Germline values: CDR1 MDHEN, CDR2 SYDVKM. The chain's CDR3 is CASSWTGAYTIYF. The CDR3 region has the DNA TGTGCCAGCAGTTGGACAGGGGCCTACACCATATATTTT.

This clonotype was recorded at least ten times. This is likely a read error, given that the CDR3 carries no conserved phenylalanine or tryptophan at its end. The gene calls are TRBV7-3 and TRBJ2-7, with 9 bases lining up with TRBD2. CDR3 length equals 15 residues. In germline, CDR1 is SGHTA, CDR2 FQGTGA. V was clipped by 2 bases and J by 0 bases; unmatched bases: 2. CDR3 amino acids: CASSLAGGTSYEQYL. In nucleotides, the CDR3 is TGTGCCAGCAGCTTAGCGGGAGGGACCTCCTACGAGCAGTACCTC.

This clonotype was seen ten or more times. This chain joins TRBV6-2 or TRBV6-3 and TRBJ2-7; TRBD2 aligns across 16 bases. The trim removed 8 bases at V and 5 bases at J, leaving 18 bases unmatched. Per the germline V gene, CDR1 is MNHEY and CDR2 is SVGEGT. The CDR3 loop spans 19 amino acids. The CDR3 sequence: CASGKPGLAGGPFEHEQYF. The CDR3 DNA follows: TGTGCCAGCGGAAAACCGGGACTAGCGGGAGGGCCGTTTGAGCACGAGCAGTACTTC.

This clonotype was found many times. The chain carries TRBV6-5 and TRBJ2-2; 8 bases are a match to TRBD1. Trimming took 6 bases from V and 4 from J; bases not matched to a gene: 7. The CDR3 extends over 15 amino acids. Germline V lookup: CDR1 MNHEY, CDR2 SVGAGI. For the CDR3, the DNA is TGTGCCAGCAGCCTCAGGGGGCGCGGCACCGGGGAGCTGTTTTTT. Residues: CASSLRGRGTGELFF.

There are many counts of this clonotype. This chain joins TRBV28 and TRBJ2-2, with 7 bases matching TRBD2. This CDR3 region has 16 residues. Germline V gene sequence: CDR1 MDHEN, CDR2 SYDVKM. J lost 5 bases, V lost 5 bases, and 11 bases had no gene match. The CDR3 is CASSLILAASTGELFF. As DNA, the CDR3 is TGTGCCAGCAGTCTCATCCTAGCGGCGAGTACCGGGGAGCTGTTTTTT.

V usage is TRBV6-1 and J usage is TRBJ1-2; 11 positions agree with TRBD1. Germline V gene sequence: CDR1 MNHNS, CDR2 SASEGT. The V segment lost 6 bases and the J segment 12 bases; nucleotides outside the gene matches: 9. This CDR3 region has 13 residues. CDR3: CASRGLDRGLDTF. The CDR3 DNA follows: TGTGCCAGCAGAGGCTTGGACAGGGGGCTTGACACCTTC.

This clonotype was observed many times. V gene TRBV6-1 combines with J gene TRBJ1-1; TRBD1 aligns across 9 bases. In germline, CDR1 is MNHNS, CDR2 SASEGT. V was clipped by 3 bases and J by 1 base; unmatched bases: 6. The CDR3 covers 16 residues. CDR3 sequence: CASSDWDRVRNTEAFF. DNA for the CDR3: TGTGCCAGCAGTGATTGGGACAGGGTTAGGAACACTGAAGCTTTCTTT.

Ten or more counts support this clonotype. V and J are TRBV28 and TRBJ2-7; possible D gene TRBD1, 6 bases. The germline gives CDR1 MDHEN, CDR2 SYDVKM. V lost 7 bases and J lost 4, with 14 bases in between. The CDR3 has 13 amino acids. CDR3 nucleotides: TGTGCCAGCACCCGAGGGGGAAGGTACGAGCAGTACTTC. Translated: CASTRGGRYEQYF.

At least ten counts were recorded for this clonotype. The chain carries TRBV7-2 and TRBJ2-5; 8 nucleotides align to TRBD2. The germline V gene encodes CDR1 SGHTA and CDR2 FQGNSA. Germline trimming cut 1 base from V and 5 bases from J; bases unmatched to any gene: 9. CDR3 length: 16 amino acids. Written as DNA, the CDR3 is TGTGCCAGCAGCTTAGAGCGGGCGGGAGGTTGGGAGACCCAGTACTTC. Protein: CASSLERAGGWETQYF.

Written as DNA, the CDR3 is TGTGCTAGTGGTCCTCCGACGGGGATTGTGGTGGAGACCCAGTACTTC. Amino acid sequence: CASGPPTGIVVETQYF. This rearrangement joins TRBV12-5 to TRBJ2-5, with D perhaps matching TRBD2 (5 bases). The V end lost 5 bases, the J end lost 5 bases, and 21 bases lay between the germline ends. Germline V gene data show CDR1 as LGHNT and CDR2 as FRNRAP. The CDR3 contains 16 residues.

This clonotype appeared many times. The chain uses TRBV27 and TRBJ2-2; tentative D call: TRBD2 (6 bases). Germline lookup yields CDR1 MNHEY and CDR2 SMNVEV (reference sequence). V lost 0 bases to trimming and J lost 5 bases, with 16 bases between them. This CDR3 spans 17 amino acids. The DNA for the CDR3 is TGTGCCAGCAGTTTATCTGCTAGCGCGAGGTATACCGGGGAGCTGTTTTTT. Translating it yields CASSLSASARYTGELFF.

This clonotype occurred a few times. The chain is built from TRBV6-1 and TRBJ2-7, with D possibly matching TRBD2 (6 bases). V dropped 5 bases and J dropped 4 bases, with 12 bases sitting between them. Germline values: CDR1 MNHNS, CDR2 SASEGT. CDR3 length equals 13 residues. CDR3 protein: CASSRLDGYEQYF. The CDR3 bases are TGTGCCAGCAGTAGACTAGACGGGTACGAGCAGTACTTC.

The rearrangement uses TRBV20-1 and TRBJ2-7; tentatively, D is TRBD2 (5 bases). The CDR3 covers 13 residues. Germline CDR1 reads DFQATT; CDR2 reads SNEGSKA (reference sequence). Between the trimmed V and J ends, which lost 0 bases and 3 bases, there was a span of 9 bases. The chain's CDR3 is CSARDFGDYEQYF. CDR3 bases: TGCAGTGCTAGAGATTTCGGGGACTACGAGCAGTACTTC.

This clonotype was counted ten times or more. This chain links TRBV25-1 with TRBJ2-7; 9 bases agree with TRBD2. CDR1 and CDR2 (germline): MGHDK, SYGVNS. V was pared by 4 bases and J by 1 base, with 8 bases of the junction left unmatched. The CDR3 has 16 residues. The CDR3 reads CASSGSSGTLSYEQYF. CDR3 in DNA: TGTGCCAGCAGTGGATCTAGCGGGACCCTTTCCTACGAGCAGTACTTC.

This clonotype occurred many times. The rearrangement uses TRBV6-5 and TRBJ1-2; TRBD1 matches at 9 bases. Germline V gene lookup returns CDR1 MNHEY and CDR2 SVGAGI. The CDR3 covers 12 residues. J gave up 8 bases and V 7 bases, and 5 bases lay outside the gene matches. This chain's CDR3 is CASTRDRDGYTF. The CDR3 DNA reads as TGTGCCAGCACCCGGGACAGGGACGGCTACACCTTC.